Here is one T cell receptor (beta chain) with its context. Its cognate antigen is unknown. Original handling: Matches were rare between published virus-specific TCRB sequences and patient CD8+ clones exceeding 1%. Generated by immunoSEQ multiplex PCR, the TCRdb table keeps only in-frame clones and is missing some. The V and J calls and clone size are taken from that table; D and trimming were inferred from the DNA. The table lists roughly 13,000 clones, 65% to 80% of them singletons. This sample was included in a study of somatic mutations in cytotoxic T cells in rheumatoid arthritis. About the research overall: Patient blood was drawn as 30 ml EDTA; the draw came right after diagnosis and before any treatment.

Whole-study findings and limits: Increasing age coincided with elevated CD8+ clonality among rheumatoid arthritis patients, though not among healthy controls. No correction for multiple comparisons was applied to the slight TRBV07 underrepresentation in rheumatoid arthritis patients.

The V gene's germline CDR1 is SGHVS and CDR2 FNYEAQ. The CDR3 contains 15 residues. V was pared by 0 bases and J by 2 bases, with 10 bases between. The receptor comes from an adult with rheumatoid arthritis. The chain is built from TRBV7-6 and TRBJ2-5; tentative D call: TRBD2 (6 bases). The specimen was CD8+ T cells sorted from blood. The CDR3 DNA is TGTGCCAGCAGCTTAGCGGGGGGTTGGCAAGAGACCCAGTACTTC. It codes for CASSLAGGWQETQYF.